Here is one T cell receptor beta chain with its context. The data stem from a study of T cell responses to AZD1222 COVID-19 vaccine. The CDR3 length is 16 residues. The V gene's germline CDR1 is LGHNA and CDR2 YSLEER. Trimming took off 0 bases at V and 0 bases at J, with 9 bases between the two ends. The method was immunoSEQ multiplex PCR; TCRdb's version includes in-frame clones alone and lacks a portion of them. This table has tens of thousands of clones, 85% to 90% appearing once. The rearrangement joins TRBV4-3 to TRBJ1-3; D ambiguous. Sample: peripheral blood, taken on day 0 of MenACWY control vaccination. This receptor was identified in an adult in good health. The CDR3 sequence is CASSQDRDSSGNTIYF. CDR3 DNA: TGCGCCAGCAGCCAAGACCGGGATTCCTCTGGAAACACCATATATTTT.